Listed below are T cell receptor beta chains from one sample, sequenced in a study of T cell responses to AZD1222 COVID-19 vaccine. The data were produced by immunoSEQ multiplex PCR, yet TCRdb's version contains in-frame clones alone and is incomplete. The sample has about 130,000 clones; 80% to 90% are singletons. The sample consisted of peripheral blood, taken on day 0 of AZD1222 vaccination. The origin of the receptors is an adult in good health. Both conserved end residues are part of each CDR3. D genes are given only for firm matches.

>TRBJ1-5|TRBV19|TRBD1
CASSTLGQGRRQPQHF
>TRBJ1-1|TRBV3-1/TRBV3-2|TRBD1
CASSPPADRGYMNTEAFF
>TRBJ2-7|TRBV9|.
CASSVGDSRAYEQYF
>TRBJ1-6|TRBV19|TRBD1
CASRLDRGSSPLHF
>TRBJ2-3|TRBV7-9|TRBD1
CASSRAPGQGKGSTDTQYF
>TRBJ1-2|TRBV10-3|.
CAISGTDGNYGYTF
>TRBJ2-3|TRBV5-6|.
CASSPQRGMTDTQYF
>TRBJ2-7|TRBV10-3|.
CAIRSGYSYEQYF
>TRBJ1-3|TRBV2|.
CASSEEALGNTIYF
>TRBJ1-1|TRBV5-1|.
CASTWGPTLNTEAFF
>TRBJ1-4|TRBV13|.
CASSSMVAARGEKLFF
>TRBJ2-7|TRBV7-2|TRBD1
CASSTGTGQGEQYF
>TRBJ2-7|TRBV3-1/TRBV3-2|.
CASSQVLQARKPEQYF
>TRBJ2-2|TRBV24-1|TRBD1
CATSPGQGVTGELFF
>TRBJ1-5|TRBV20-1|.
CSASPRGRPDQPQHF
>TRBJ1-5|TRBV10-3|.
CAISEGQTSNQPQHF
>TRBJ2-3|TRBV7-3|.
CASSLIGAGVTDTQYF
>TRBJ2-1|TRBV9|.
CASSSGLPYNEQFF
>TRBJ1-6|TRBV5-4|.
CASSLKSSYNSPLHF
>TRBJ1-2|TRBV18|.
CASSLGAGYGYTF
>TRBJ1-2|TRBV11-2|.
CASSPPRRYGYTF
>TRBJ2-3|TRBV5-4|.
CASSGGSTDTQYF
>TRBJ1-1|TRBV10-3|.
CAISFANTEAFF
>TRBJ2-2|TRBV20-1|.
CSASRAPGTGELFF
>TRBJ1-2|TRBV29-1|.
CSVDSGQRRTMGYTF
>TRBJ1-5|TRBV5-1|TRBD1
CASSFQGEGQPQHF
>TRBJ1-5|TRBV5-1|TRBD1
CASSLGPDRASNQPQHF
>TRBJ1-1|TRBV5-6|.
CASSGFWGNTEAFF
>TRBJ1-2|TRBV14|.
CASSQVGTAGYTF
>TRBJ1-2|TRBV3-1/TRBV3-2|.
CASSQDHRGYTF
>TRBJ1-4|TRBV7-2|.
CASSLVAGSNEKLFF
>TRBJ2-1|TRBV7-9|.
CASSHEQFF
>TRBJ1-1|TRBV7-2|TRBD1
CASSPGTVNTEAFF
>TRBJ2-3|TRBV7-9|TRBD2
CASSLAGLDPREYF
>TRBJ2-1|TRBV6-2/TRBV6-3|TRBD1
CASSYRGQGSRDEQFF